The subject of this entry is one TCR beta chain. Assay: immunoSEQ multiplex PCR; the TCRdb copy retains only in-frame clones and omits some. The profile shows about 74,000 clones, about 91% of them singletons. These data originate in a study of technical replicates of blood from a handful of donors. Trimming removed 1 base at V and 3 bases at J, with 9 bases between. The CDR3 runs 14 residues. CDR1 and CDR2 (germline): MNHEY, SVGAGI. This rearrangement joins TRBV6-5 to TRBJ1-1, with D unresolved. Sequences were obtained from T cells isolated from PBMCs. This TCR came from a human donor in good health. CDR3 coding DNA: TGTGCCAGCAGTTACTTCAGGAAGGACACTGAAGCTTTCTTT. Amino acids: CASSYFRKDTEAFF.